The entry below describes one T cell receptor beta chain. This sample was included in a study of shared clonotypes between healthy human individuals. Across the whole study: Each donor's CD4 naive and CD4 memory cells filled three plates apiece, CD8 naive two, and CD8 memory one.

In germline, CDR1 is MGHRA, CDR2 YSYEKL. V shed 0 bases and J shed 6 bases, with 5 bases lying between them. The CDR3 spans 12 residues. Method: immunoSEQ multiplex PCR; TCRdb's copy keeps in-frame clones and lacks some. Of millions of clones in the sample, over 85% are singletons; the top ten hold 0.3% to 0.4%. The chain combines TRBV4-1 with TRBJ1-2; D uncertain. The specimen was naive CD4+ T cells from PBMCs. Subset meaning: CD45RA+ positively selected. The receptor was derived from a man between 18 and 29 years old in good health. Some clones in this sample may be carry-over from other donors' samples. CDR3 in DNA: TGCGCCAGCAGCCAAGATGGCCATGGCTACACCTTC. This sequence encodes CASSQDGHGYTF.